Listed here are 21 T cell receptor beta chains from one sample, sequenced in a study of Graves' ophthalmopathy and Graves' hyperthyroidism. RNA transcripts served as template for amplifying TCR beta CDR3 sequences. HTBI-primed RT-PCR formed the first round, and a multiplex PCR formed the second. MiXCR, applied by TCRdb to the multiplex PCR reads, yields one record per CDR3 protein. The table lists approximately 700,000 distinct CDR3 sequences, roughly two fifths of them singletons. The sample comprised peripheral blood. Source of these receptors: an adult man with Graves' ophthalmopathy.

V gene TRBV7-8 combines with J gene TRBJ2-7, with 7 bases that match TRBD2. With V trimmed by 5 bases and J by 5 bases, 9 bases remained unmatched. This CDR3 has 14 residues. The germline V gene encodes CDR1 SGHVS and CDR2 FQNEAQ. The CDR3, as DNA: TGTGCCAGCAGCCCCTATTGGGGGAGGGACGAGCAGTACTTC. Residues: CASSPYWGRDEQYF.

As regards this clonotype: Being one base from a much bigger clone, this may be a read error. The chain joins TRBV12-3 or TRBV12-4 to TRBJ1-2, with D possibly matching TRBD1 (5 bases). V was cut by 4 bases and J by 4 bases, with 13 bases left in between. The length of the CDR3 is 14 residues. Here the CDR3 DNA reads TGTGCCAGCAGTTGGGACTCCCTGGCCTATGGCTACACCTTC. It codes for CASSWDSLAYGYTF.

Remarks on this clonotype: A much larger clone lies a single base off, so this may be a read error. The chain uses TRBV7-9 and TRBJ1-1, with D hard to call. Germline V CDR1 and CDR2: SEHNR, FQNEAQ (reference sequence). Between the trimmed V and J ends, which lost 4 bases and 3 bases, there was a span of 12 bases. The CDR3 length is 14 residues. CDR3 sequence reads: CASSSPLPDTEAFF. The CDR3, as DNA: TGTGCCAGCAGCTCCCCGCTCCCGGACACTGAAGCTTTCTTT. Based on the CDR3 plus reference TRBV7-9 and TRBJ1-1, the full variable domain is DTGVSQNPRHKITKRGQNVTFRCDPISEHNRLYWYRQTLGQGPEFLTYFQNEAQLEKSRLLSDRFSAERPKGSFSTLEIQRTEQGDSAMYLCASSSPLPDTEAFFGQGTRLTVV.

Ten or more counts support this clonotype. This rearrangement joins TRBV7-9 to TRBJ1-1; D not certain. The CDR3 is made up of 12 amino acids. The V end was cut by 9 bases, the J end by 1 base, with 9 bases between. Germline V gene lookup returns CDR1 SEHNR and CDR2 FQNEAQ (reference sequence). The CDR3 coding sequence is TGTGCCAGTCTGGAGGGGAACACTGAAGCTTTCTTT. It specifies CASLEGNTEAFF.

This clonotype was picked up many times. The V gene is TRBV7-3, the J gene TRBJ2-6, with TRBD1 as a possible D gene (5 bases). V gave up 6 bases and J gave up 1 base, with 10 bases separating them. CDR1 SGHTA and CDR2 FQGTGA come from the germline V gene. The CDR3 extends over 15 amino acids. The CDR3 here is CASRSPGSGANVLTF. CDR3 in DNA: TGTGCCAGCAGGTCCCCAGGGTCTGGGGCCAACGTCCTGACTTTC.

Points on this clonotype: This could be a read error, since a much larger clone is one nucleotide away. No conserved phenylalanine or tryptophan is present at the end of the CDR3, so a read error is the likely explanation. The rearrangement joins TRBV24-1 to TRBJ2-5; D is perhaps TRBD2 (5 bases). The CDR3 runs to 14 residues. Germline V gives CDR1 KGHDR, CDR2 SFDVKD. The germline V and J ends were trimmed by 1 base and 5 bases, with 10 bases remaining between them. The CDR3 region is CATSDFASPETQYL. The CDR3 nucleotides are TGTGCCACCAGTGATTTCGCTAGCCCCGAGACCCAGTACCTC.

A note on this clonotype: A read error is possible here, since a much larger clone lies one base away. The chain uses TRBV7-3 and TRBJ2-7; TRBD1 matches 7 bases. Looked up from germline, CDR1 is SGHTA and CDR2 is FQGTGA. The CDR3 sequence is 14 residues long. The CDR3 DNA is TGTGCCAGCAGCTTCGGGACAGCTGGCTACGGGCAGTACTTC. It codes for CASSFGTAGYGQYF.

This clonotype showed up just a few times. The chain uses TRBV5-1 and TRBJ2-7; the D call may be TRBD1 or TRBD2 (7 bases each). The CDR3 contains 14 residues. Trimming took off 4 bases at V and 2 bases at J, with 13 bases between the two ends. Germline CDR1 SGHRS, CDR2 YFSETQ. The CDR3, as DNA: TGCGCCAGCAGCCGAGCGGGACAGACCTACGAGCAGTACTTC. It codes for CASSRAGQTYEQYF.

The rearrangement joins TRBV6-1 to TRBJ1-5; D possibly corresponds to TRBD1 (6 bases). Looked up from germline, CDR1 is MNHNS and CDR2 is SASEGT. The CDR3 is made up of 14 amino acids. The V gene lost 7 bases and the J gene lost 2 bases, with 12 bases spanning the gap. CDR3 protein: CASNTRTGNQPQHF. The CDR3 DNA sequence: TGTGCCAGCAATACTAGGACAGGCAATCAGCCCCAGCATTTT.

This rearrangement joins TRBV7-2 to TRBJ2-2, with 12 bases matching TRBD1. The trim removed 5 bases at V and 3 bases at J, leaving 7 bases unmatched. Germline V gene lookup returns CDR1 SGHTA and CDR2 FQGNSA. The CDR3 loop spans 17 amino acids. The CDR3: CASSLAGTGGHTGELFF. CDR3 nucleotide sequence: TGTGCCAGCAGCCTTGCCGGGACAGGGGGCCACACCGGGGAGCTGTTTTTT.

The chain links TRBV6-6 to TRBJ2-5, with 7 bases matching TRBD1. The CDR3 totals 15 residues. Germline CDR1 MNHNY, CDR2 SVGAGI (reference sequence). Unmatched junction bases numbered 7, after V lost 2 bases and J lost 4 bases. CDR3 bases: TGTGCCAGCAGTTACCGAGGGGGCCGGAGAGAGACCCAGTACTTC. This codes for CASSYRGGRRETQYF.

The gene calls are TRBV24-1 and TRBJ1-5, with TRBD1 identical over 10 bases. This CDR3 comprises 16 residues. V gave up 4 bases and J gave up 11 bases; unmatched junction bases: 13. Looked up from germline, CDR1 is KGHDR and CDR2 is SFDVKD. The CDR3 here is CATSDQRTGGKETQHF. As DNA, the CDR3 is TGTGCCACCAGTGACCAAAGGACAGGGGGTAAAGAGACCCAGCATTTT.

The sample holds many counts of this clonotype. The gene calls are TRBV7-9 and TRBJ1-2; tentatively, D is TRBD1 (6 bases). Trimming took 5 bases from V and 4 from J, leaving 11 bases between them. Germline CDR1 reads SEHNR; CDR2 reads FQNEAQ (reference sequence). The CDR3 contains 13 residues. DNA for the CDR3: TGTGCCAGCAGCAAGGGACACGGCTATGGCTACACCTTC. Translating gives CASSKGHGYGYTF.

This clonotype was observed a handful of times. The chain combines TRBV4-1 with TRBJ2-7; D is possibly TRBD2 (6 bases). The CDR3 runs 14 residues. Germline CDR1 MGHRA, CDR2 YSYEKL. V lost 3 bases and J 1 base, leaving 10 bases between the germline ends. The CDR3 loop reads CASSQSTSSYEQYF. For the CDR3, the DNA is TGCGCCAGCAGCCAGTCGACTAGTTCCTACGAGCAGTACTTC.

The chain carries TRBV20-1 and TRBJ1-2; D might be TRBD1 (5 bases). The V gene's germline CDR1 is DFQATT and CDR2 SNEGSKA (reference sequence). The CDR3 is 11 amino acids. V shed 5 bases and J shed 6 bases, with 10 bases lying between them. The CDR3 DNA follows: TGCAGTGCTGGCAGGGCGGATGGCTACACCTTC. The encoded protein is CSAGRADGYTF.

This clonotype came up a few times. The gene calls are TRBV6-5 and TRBJ2-7; no definite D call. Trimming took 9 bases from V and 3 from J, leaving 15 bases between them. The CDR3 spans 13 residues. Germline lookup yields CDR1 MNHEY and CDR2 SVGAGI. The DNA for the CDR3 is TGTGCCAGTTCAGCTGTCCCAAGCTACGAGCAGTACTTC. Residues: CASSAVPSYEQYF.

The V gene is TRBV7-9, the J gene TRBJ1-1; possible D gene TRBD1, 6 bases. Per germline, CDR1 SEHNR and CDR2 FQNEAQ (reference sequence). Trimming cost V 7 bases and J 1 base, with 16 bases left between them. CDR3 size: 15 residues. CDR3 sequence (DNA): TGTGCCAGCACCACCGGGGGGCAGAAGAACACTGAAGCTTTCTTT. This sequence encodes CASTTGGQKNTEAFF.

This clonotype has only a few counts. Written as DNA, the CDR3 is TGTGCCAGCAGCCCGTCGGTCCGCTCCTACGAGCAGTACTTC. Translation gives CASSPSVRSYEQYF. This chain connects TRBV5-6 to TRBJ2-7; D is undetermined. CDR3 length equals 14 residues. Germline loops: CDR1 SGHDT, CDR2 YYEEEE. V dropped 4 bases and J dropped 0 bases, with 11 bases sitting between them.

The chain is built from TRBV4-1 and TRBJ2-7; D gene uncertain. V dropped 1 base and J dropped 3 bases, with 13 bases sitting between them. Germline values: CDR1 MGHRA, CDR2 YSYEKL. The length of the CDR3 is 15 residues. The CDR3 DNA reads as TGCGCCAGCAGCCAAGTATCCCTGCTTGGCTACGAGCAGTACTTC. Translation gives CASSQVSLLGYEQYF.

This clonotype was observed a few times. This rearrangement joins TRBV13 to TRBJ1-2; TRBD1 agrees at 10 bases. Germline V lookup: CDR1 PRHDT, CDR2 FYEKMQ (reference sequence). V gave up 3 bases and J gave up 8 bases; unmatched junction bases: 12. The CDR3 consists of 16 residues. The CDR3 loop reads CASSFQGQGRLGGYTF. Here the CDR3 DNA reads TGTGCCAGCAGCTTCCAGGGACAGGGGCGACTCGGCGGCTACACCTTC.

This chain joins TRBV2 and TRBJ2-1; D is possibly TRBD2 (5 bases). The V gene lost 1 base and the J gene lost 9 bases, with 10 bases spanning the gap. This CDR3 has 13 residues. CDR1 SNHLY and CDR2 FYNNEI come from the germline V gene. CDR3 loop: CASSEVGGGEQFF. The CDR3 nucleotides are TGTGCCAGCAGTGAAGTCGGAGGAGGTGAGCAGTTCTTC. Complete variable domain (other parts from reference TRBV2 and TRBJ2-1): EPEVTQTPSHQVTQMGQEVILRCVPISNHLYFYWYRQILGQKVEFLVSFYNNEISEKSEIFDDQFSVERPDGSNFTLKIRSTKLEDSAMYFCASSEVGGGEQFFGPGTRLTVL.